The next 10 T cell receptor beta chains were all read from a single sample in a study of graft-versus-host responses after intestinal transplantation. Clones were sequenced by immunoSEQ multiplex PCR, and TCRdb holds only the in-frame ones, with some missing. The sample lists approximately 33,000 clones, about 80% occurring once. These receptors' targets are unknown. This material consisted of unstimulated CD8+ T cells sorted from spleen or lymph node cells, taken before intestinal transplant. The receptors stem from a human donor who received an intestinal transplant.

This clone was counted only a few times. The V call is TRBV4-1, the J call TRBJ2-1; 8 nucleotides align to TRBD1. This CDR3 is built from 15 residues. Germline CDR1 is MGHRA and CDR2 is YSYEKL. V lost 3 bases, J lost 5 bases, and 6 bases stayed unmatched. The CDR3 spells CASSHRDRRDNEQFF. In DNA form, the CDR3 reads TGCGCCAGCAGCCACCGGGACAGGAGGGACAATGAGCAGTTCTTC.

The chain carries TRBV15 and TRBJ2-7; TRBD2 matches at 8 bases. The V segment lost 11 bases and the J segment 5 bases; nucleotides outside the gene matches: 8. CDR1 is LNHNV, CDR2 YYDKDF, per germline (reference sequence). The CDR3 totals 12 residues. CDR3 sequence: CASGTRRDEQYF. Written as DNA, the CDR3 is TGTGCCTCCGGGACTAGGCGCGACGAGCAGTACTTC.

The CDR3 loop reads CASSRWGDDNQPQHF. The CDR3 DNA follows: TGTGCCAGCAGCCGTTGGGGGGATGACAATCAGCCCCAGCATTTT. This sequence joins TRBV28 and TRBJ1-5, with TRBD1 as a possible D gene (5 bases). V lost 6 bases and J lost 3, with 15 bases in between. Germline V lookup: CDR1 MDHEN, CDR2 SYDVKM. CDR3 length: 15 amino acids.

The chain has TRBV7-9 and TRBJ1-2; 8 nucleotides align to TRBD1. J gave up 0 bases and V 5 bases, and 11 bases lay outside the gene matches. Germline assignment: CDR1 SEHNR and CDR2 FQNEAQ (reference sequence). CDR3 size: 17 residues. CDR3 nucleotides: TGTGCCAGCAGCCCGGGACAGGAGGAACTCGCTAACTATGGCTACACCTTC. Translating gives CASSPGQEELANYGYTF.

Written as DNA, the CDR3 is TGTGCCAGCAGCTTCGGGAGCGGGGGGTCGCAAGAGACCCAGTACTTC. Translation: CASSFGSGGSQETQYF. The chain is built from TRBV5-4 and TRBJ2-5; the match to TRBD2 covers 9 bases. The V gene end was trimmed by 2 bases and the J gene end by 2 bases; junction bases not matched to a gene: 7. This CDR3 has 16 amino acids. Germline V gene sequence: CDR1 SGHNT, CDR2 YYREEE (reference sequence).

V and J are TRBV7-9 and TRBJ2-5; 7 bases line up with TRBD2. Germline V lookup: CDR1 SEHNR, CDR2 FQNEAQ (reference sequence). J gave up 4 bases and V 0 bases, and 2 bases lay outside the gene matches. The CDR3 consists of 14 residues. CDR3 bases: TGTGCCAGCAGCTTAGCGGGAGGGCGAGAGACCCAGTACTTC. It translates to CASSLAGGRETQYF.

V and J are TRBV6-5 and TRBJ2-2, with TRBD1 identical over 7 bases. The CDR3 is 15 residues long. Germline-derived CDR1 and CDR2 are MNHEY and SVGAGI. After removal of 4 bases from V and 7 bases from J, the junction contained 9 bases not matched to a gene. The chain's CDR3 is CASSSGTERGGELFF. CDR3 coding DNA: TGTGCCAGCAGTTCCGGGACAGAAAGGGGCGGGGAGCTGTTTTTT.

CDR3 sequence: CASSLVPLQETQYF. In DNA form, the CDR3 reads TGTGCCAGCAGCTTAGTCCCGCTACAAGAGACCCAGTACTTC. The chain recombines TRBV11-2 with TRBJ2-5; no clear D. Germline assignment: CDR1 SGHAT and CDR2 FQNNGV. V was trimmed by 1 base and J by 2 bases, leaving 8 bases between them. The CDR3 contains 14 residues.

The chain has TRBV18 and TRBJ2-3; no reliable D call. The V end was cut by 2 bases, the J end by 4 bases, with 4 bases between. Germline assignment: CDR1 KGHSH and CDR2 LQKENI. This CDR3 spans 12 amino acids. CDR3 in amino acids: CASSPSSDTQYF. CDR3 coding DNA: TGTGCCAGCTCACCATCCTCAGATACGCAGTATTTT.

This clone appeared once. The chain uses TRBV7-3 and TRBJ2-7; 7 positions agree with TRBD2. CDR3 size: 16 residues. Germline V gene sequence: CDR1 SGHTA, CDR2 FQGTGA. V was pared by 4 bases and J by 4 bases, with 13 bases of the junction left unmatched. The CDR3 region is CASSYFCGGEEYEQYF. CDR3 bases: TGTGCCAGCAGCTACTTCTGCGGGGGAGAGGAGTACGAGCAGTACTTC. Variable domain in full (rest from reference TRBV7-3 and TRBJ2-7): GAGVSQTPSNKVTEKGKYVELRCDPISGHTALYWYRQSLGQGPEFLIYFQGTGAADDSGLPNDRFFAVRPEGSVSTLKIQRTERGDSAVYLCASSYFCGGEEYEQYFGPGTRLTVT.